The sequence of this T cell receptor (beta chain) was determined in a study of CD4 T cells in relation to SARS-CoV-2 and coronaviruses. The unexposed donors gave CD4+ T cells in about 2010-2019, prior to COVID-19. After roughly 9 days of culture, CD4+ T cells were isolated. About this clone itself: What it binds is not known.

V was cut by 1 base and J by 0 bases, with 14 bases left in between. Germline CDR1 is SGHDT and CDR2 is YYEEEE. The CDR3 is 16 amino acids. Libraries were prepared by immunoSEQ multiplex PCR; TCRdb keeps only in-frame clonotypes and omits some of them. This sample carries approximately 20,000 clones, roughly 66% of them seen once, and the ten largest clones take about 11%. The sequenced material came from CD4+ T cells from PBMCs, cultured in vitro. This TCR came from a human donor in good health. The chain recombines TRBV5-6 with TRBJ2-7; no reliable D call. The CDR3 region has the DNA TGTGCCAGCAGCTTGTCTGTGGGATCAAGCTCCTACGAGCAGTACTTC. Amino acid sequence: CASSLSVGSSSYEQYF.